This T cell receptor beta chain was found in a study of T cell repertoires in cytomegalovirus infection. Background on the study: Public TCR beta signatures provided an indication of both CMV infection and a matching HLA type.

TCRdb passed the reads through MiXCR, listing each CDR3 protein once. In the table there are around 440,000 distinct CDR3 sequences, 11% of which are singletons. Study findings and constraints: There were HLA-C-restricted CMV-specific TCR beta clonotypes dominating the ex vivo response.

This clonotype has a handful of counts. Antigen: not known. CDR3 length: 15 amino acids. Looked up from germline, CDR1 is SGHNT and CDR2 is YYREEE (reference sequence). The junction had 7 bases not matched to a gene; V was cut back by 4 bases and J by 6 bases. The source is a human donor in good health (CMV status not recorded). Some clones in this sample may be carry-over from other donors' samples. The specimen sequenced was PBMCs. The genes are TRBV5-4 and TRBJ1-6, with TRBD1 matching over 7 bases. The CDR3 here is CASSHTGEGNSPLHF. As DNA, the CDR3 is TGTGCCAGCAGCCACACAGGGGAGGGTAATTCACCCCTCCACTTT.